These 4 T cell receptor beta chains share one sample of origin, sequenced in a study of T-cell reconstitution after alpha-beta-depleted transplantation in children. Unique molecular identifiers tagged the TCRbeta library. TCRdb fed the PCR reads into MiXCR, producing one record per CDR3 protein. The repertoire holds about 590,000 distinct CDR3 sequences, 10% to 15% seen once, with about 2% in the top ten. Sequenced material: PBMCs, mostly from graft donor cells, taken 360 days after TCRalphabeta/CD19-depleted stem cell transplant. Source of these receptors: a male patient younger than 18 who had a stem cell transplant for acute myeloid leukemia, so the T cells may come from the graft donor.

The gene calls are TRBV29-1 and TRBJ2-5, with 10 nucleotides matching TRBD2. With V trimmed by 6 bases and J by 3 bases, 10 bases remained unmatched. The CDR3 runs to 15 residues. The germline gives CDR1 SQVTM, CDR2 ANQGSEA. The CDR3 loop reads CSVSDLAGVEETQYF. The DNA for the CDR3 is TGCAGCGTAAGTGACCTAGCGGGAGTGGAAGAGACCCAGTACTTC.

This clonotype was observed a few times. Here the CDR3 reads CASSQDRGLGTQYF. The CDR3 coding sequence is TGTGCCAGCAGCCAAGACAGGGGGCTGGGGACCCAGTACTTC. The genes are TRBV3-1 and TRBJ2-5, with 8 bases fitting TRBD1. The length of the CDR3 is 14 residues. Losses at the gene ends were 0 bases for V and 7 bases for J; bases not matched to a gene: 4. Germline V gene lookup returns CDR1 LGHDT and CDR2 YNNKEL (reference sequence).

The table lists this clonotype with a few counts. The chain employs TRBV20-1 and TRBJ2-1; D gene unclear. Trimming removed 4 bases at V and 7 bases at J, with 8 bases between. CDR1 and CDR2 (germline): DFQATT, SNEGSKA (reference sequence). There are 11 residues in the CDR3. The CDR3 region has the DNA TGCAGTGCTATACTGGTAAATGAGCAGTTCTTC. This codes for CSAILVNEQFF.

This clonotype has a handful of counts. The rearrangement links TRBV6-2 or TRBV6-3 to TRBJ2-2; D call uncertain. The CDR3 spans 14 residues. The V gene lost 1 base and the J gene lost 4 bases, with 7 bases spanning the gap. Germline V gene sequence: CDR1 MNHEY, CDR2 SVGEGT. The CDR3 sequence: CASSYWLTTGELFF. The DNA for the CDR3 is TGTGCCAGCAGTTACTGGCTGACCACCGGGGAGCTGTTTTTT.